This T cell receptor (beta chain) was identified in a study of T cell responses to AZD1222 COVID-19 vaccine. Study observations and caveats: Compared with day 0, the breadth and depth of the Spike-specific TCR repertoire rose significantly after two doses of AZD1222.

V was pared by 3 bases and J by 5 bases, with 8 bases between. The CDR3 is 13 residues long. TCRdb's table, derived via immunoSEQ multiplex PCR, lists solely in-frame clones and lacks some. The sample consists of nearly 95,000 clones, roughly 89% of them appearing once. Regarding this clone: Antigen unknown.

This rearrangement joins TRBV12-3 or TRBV12-4 to TRBJ1-5, with D hard to call. The sequences come from peripheral blood, collected on day 0 of AZD1222 vaccination. The origin of this receptor is an adult in good health. Here the CDR3 DNA reads TGTGCCAGCAGTTTCGTGGGCGATCAGCCCCAGCATTTT. This translates into CASSFVGDQPQHF.